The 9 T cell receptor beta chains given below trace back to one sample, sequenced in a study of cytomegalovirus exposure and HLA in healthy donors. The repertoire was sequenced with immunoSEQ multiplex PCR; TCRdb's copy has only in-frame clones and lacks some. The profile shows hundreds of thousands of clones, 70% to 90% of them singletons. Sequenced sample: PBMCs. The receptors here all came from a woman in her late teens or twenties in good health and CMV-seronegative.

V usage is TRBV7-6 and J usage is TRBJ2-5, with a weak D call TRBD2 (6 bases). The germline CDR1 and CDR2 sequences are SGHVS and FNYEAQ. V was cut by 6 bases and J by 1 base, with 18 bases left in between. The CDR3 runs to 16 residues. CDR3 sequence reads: CASRAIGRGLQETQYF. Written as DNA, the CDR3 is TGTGCCAGCAGGGCGATAGGGCGGGGCCTCCAAGAGACCCAGTACTTC. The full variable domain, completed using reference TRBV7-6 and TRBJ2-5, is GAGVSQSPRYKVTKRGQDVALRCDPISGHVSLYWYRQALGQGPEFLTYFNYEAQQDKSGLPNDRFSAERPEGSISTLTIQRTEQRDSAMYRCASRAIGRGLQETQYFGPGTRLLVL.

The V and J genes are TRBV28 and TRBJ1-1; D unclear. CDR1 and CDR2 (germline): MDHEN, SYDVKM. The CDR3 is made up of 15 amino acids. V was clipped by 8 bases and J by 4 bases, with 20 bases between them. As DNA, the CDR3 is TGTGCCAGCTCCTGGAGGATCCTTAGGTTCACTGAAGCTTTCTTT. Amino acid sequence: CASSWRILRFTEAFF.

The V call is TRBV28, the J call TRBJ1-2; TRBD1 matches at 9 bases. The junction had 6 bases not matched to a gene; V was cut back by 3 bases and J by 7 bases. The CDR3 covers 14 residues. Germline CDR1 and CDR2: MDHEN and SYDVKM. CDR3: CASSFGTGYAGYTF. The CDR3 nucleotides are TGTGCCAGCAGTTTTGGGACAGGGTATGCTGGCTACACCTTC.

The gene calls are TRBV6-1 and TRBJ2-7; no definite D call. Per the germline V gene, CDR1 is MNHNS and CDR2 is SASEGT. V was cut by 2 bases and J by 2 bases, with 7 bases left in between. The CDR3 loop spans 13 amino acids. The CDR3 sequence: CASSESVPYEQYF. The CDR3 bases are TGTGCCAGCAGTGAATCGGTACCCTACGAGCAGTACTTC.

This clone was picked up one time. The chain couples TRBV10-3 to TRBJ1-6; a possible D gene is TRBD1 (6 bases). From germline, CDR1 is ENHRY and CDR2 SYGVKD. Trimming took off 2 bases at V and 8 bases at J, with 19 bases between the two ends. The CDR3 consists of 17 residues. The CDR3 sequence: CAISEGSLRGADSPLHF. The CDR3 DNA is TGTGCCATCAGTGAGGGAAGCCTTCGGGGGGCGGATTCACCCCTCCACTTT.

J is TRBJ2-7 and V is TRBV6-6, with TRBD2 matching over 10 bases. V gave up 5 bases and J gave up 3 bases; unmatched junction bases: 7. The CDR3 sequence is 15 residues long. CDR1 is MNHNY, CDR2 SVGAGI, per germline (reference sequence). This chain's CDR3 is CASSLWTSGDYEQYF. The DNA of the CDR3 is TGTGCCAGCAGTCTTTGGACTAGCGGAGACTACGAGCAGTACTTC.

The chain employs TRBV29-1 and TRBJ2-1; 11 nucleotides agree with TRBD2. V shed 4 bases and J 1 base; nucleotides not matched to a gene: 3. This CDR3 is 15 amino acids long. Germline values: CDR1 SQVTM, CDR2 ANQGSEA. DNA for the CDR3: TGCAGCGTTGCACGGACTAGCGGGTCCTACAATGAGCAGTTCTTC. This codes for CSVARTSGSYNEQFF.

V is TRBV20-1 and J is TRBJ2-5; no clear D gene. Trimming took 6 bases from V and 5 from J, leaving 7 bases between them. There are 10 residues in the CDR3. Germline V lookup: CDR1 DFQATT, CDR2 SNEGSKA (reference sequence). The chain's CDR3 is CSAGRETQYF. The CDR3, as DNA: TGCAGTGCGGGCCGTGAGACCCAGTACTTC.

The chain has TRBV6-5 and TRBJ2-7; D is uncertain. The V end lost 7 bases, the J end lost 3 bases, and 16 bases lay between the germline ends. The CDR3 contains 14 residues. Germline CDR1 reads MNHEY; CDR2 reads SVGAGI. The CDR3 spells CASNAATRNYEQYF. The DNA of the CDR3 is TGTGCCAGCAATGCGGCTACTCGAAACTACGAGCAGTACTTC.